These 3 T cell receptor beta chains were sequenced from one sample in a study of blood T cell repertoires in COVID-19. Repertoires were generated with immunoSEQ multiplex PCR, while TCRdb's copy carries only in-frame clones and drops some. The table includes 120,000 or so clones, about 88% detected once. The sequenced sample consisted of peripheral blood. Source of these receptors: a man aged 55 to 70 with COVID-19, enrolled during active disease.

The CDR3 nucleotides read TGTGCCAGCAGCCTACTAGGGTCCTATAATTCACCCCTCCACTTT. It encodes CASSLLGSYNSPLHF. The chain carries TRBV6-5 and TRBJ1-6; D gene ambiguous. The CDR3 length is 15 residues. V lost 6 bases to trimming and J lost 1 base, with 10 bases between them. CDR1 and CDR2 from the germline V gene are MNHEY and SVGAGI.

The V and J genes are TRBV30 and TRBJ1-5; TRBD1 matches at 10 bases. CDR1 is GTSNPN and CDR2 is SVGIG in the germline V gene (reference sequence). The CDR3 has 13 amino acids. V shed 4 bases, J shed 8 bases, and the junction held 5 bases outside the gene matches. DNA for the CDR3: TGTGCCTGGAAAGGACAGGGGGAAGAGCCCCAGCATTTT. Translation: CAWKGQGEEPQHF.

There are a few counts of this clone. The chain employs TRBV27 and TRBJ2-1; D gene uncertain. The V gene's germline CDR1 is MNHEY and CDR2 SMNVEV (reference sequence). The CDR3 runs 9 residues. Deletions cut 7 bases from V and 7 bases from J, with 2 bases between. The CDR3 loop reads CASTNEQFF. In nucleotides, the CDR3 is TGTGCCAGCACGAATGAGCAGTTCTTC.